One and the same sample provided the 10 T cell receptor beta chains below, sequenced in a study of cytomegalovirus exposure and HLA in healthy donors. Profiled with immunoSEQ multiplex PCR; TCRdb holds only in-frame clones, not every one. The sample shows some 250,000 clones, 90% of them seen only once. The sample comprised PBMCs. The receptor set was obtained from a woman aged 25 to 39 in good health and CMV-seronegative.

The chain combines TRBV9 with TRBJ2-1; 10 bases agree with TRBD2. This CDR3 comprises 16 residues. The germline CDR1 and CDR2 sequences are SGDLS and YYNGEE. V lost 4 bases and J lost 1; bases outside the gene matches: 5. The CDR3 coding sequence is TGTGCCAGCAGCAAAAGCGGGAGGGCTTCCTACAATGAGCAGTTCTTC. Translation gives CASSKSGRASYNEQFF.

This chain joins TRBV11-2 and TRBJ1-5; tentatively, D is TRBD1 (5 bases). The length of the CDR3 is 15 residues. Trimming left V 5 bases short and J 7 bases short, with 18 bases between. Looked up from germline, CDR1 is SGHAT and CDR2 is FQNNGV. This chain's CDR3 is CASSRSLGRYQPQHF. The CDR3 DNA follows: TGTGCCAGCAGCCGATCCCTGGGACGGTACCAGCCCCAGCATTTT.

Worth noting for this clone: The sample has other DNA sequences that encode this CDR3 too. This rearrangement joins TRBV6-5 to TRBJ1-5, with D perhaps matching TRBD1 (6 bases). The CDR3 totals 13 residues. Germline V gene sequence: CDR1 MNHEY, CDR2 SVGAGI. Trimming pared 5 bases from V and 2 bases from J, leaving 7 bases between. The CDR3 DNA is TGTGCCAGCAGTCGACAGGGCAATCAGCCCCAGCATTTT. It encodes CASSRQGNQPQHF.

This chain connects TRBV2 to TRBJ1-2; D is unresolved. Trimming cost V 8 bases and J 0 bases, with 19 bases left between them. The CDR3 extends over 16 amino acids. The germline gives CDR1 SNHLY, CDR2 FYNNEI. The CDR3 DNA reads TGTGCCAGCCTATTGAGCCGAGACCGCCCTAACTATGGCTACACCTTC. Protein: CASLLSRDRPNYGYTF.

In its sample, this clone was seen once. This rearrangement joins TRBV2 to TRBJ2-1; tentatively, D is TRBD1 (6 bases). The CDR3 spans 15 residues. The V gene's germline CDR1 is SNHLY and CDR2 FYNNEI. V gave up 2 bases and J gave up 4 bases, with 12 bases separating them. CDR3 loop: CASSERGTIYNEQFF. CDR3 sequence (DNA): TGTGCCAGCAGTGAAAGGGGGACGATATACAATGAGCAGTTCTTC.

This chain joins TRBV15 and TRBJ2-1, with 13 bases identical to TRBD2. Germline CDR1 and CDR2: LNHNV and YYDKDF (reference sequence). Trimming at V came to 3 bases and at J to 7 bases, leaving 12 bases not matched to a gene. The CDR3 is made up of 18 amino acids. The CDR3 protein is CATSRATSGRAVLNEQFF. The CDR3, as DNA: TGTGCCACCAGCAGGGCTACTAGCGGGAGGGCCGTTTTGAATGAGCAGTTCTTC.

The V and J genes are TRBV30 and TRBJ2-3, with TRBD2 identical over 7 bases. CDR3 length: 14 amino acids. V gave up 3 bases and J gave up 2 bases; unmatched junction bases: 5. The V gene's germline CDR1 is GTSNPN and CDR2 SVGIG (reference sequence). Here the CDR3 DNA reads TGTGCCTGGAGGGGGGACTACCACACAGATACGCAGTATTTT. Encoded protein: CAWRGDYHTDTQYF. Full variable domain (rest looked up from reference TRBV30 and TRBJ2-3): SQTIHQWPATLVQPVGSPLSLECTVEGTSNPNLYWYRQAAGRGLQLLFYSVGIGQISSEVPQNLSASRPQDRQFILSSKKLLLSDSGFYLCAWRGDYHTDTQYFGPGTRLTVL.

The rearrangement links TRBV6-1 to TRBJ1-5, with D hard to call. The V end was cut by 7 bases, the J end by 0 bases, with 10 bases between. This CDR3 comprises 14 residues. The germline gives CDR1 MNHNS, CDR2 SASEGT. The CDR3 DNA reads as TGTGCCAGCAATCCCAGGAATAGCAATCAGCCCCAGCATTTT. Its translation is CASNPRNSNQPQHF.

V is TRBV29-1 and J is TRBJ2-4; D possibly corresponds to TRBD2 (6 bases). The CDR3 sequence is 11 residues long. CDR1 and CDR2 from the germline V gene are SQVTM and ANQGSEA. V lost 6 bases, J lost 8 bases, and 11 bases lay in between. The CDR3 here is CSVSSSDIQYF. The CDR3 bases are TGCAGCGTCTCCTCTAGCGACATTCAGTACTTC.

V usage is TRBV19 and J usage is TRBJ1-5; tentatively, D is TRBD1 (5 bases). The V gene's germline CDR1 is LNHDA and CDR2 SQIVND (reference sequence). V lost 7 bases and J lost 0, with 16 bases in between. The CDR3 extends over 16 amino acids. The CDR3 loop reads CASTMGGLYSNQPQHF. For the CDR3, the DNA is TGTGCCAGTACCATGGGGGGATTGTATAGCAATCAGCCCCAGCATTTT.